This TCR beta chain was captured in a study of blood T cells in healthy people across ages. Trimming removed 6 bases at V and 3 bases at J, with 11 bases between. The CDR3 consists of 13 residues. PCR was performed a second time for roughly 7 to 11 cycles using a sample-barcoded 5' primer and a J-beta primer mix. TCRdb passed the 5' RACE reads through MiXCR, listing each CDR3 protein once. The sample comprises 650,000 to 1,000,000 distinct CDR3 sequences, around 36% of which are singletons, and roughly 13% rests with the top ten. This clonotype was seen only a few times. Material: blood. The receptor's source is a man between 18 and 29 years old in good health. The chain couples TRBV12-3 or TRBV12-4 to TRBJ1-2; D possibly corresponds to TRBD1 (5 bases). The CDR3 DNA reads TGTGCCAGCAGCCGCCGACAGTACTATGGCTACACCTTC. This encodes CASSRRQYYGYTF.